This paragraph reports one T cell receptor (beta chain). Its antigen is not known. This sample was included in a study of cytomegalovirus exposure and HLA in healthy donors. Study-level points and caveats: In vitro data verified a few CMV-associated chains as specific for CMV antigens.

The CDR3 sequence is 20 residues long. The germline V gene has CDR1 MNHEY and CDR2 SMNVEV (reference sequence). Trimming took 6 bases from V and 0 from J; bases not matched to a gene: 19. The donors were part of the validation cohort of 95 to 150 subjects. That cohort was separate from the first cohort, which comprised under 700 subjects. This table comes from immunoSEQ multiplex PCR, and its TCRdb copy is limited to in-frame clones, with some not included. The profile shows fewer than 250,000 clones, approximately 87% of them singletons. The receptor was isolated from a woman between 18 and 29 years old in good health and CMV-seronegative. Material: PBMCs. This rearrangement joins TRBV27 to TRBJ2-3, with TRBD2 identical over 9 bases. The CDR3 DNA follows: TGTGCCAGCAGGCCTCCGGGACTAGCTTACACCGGGTCTAGCACAGATACGCAGTATTTT. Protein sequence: CASRPPGLAYTGSSTDTQYF.